Presented here are 8 T cell receptor beta chains from one specimen sequenced in a study of blood T cells in healthy people across ages. It was with a sample-barcoded 5' primer and a J-beta primer mix that a second PCR of roughly 7 to 12 cycles was run. Each CDR3 protein is one row after TCRdb ran MiXCR on the 5' RACE reads. This sample has approximately 790,000 distinct CDR3 sequences; 62% occur once, and the top ten carry 25% to 35%. Sequencing input: blood. These receptors came from a man aged 25-45 years in good health.

This clonotype was picked up many times. The chain carries TRBV15 and TRBJ2-1; 7 bases are a match to TRBD1. Germline V gene lookup returns CDR1 LNHNV and CDR2 YYDKDF (reference sequence). The CDR3 totals 15 residues. V lost 8 bases, J lost 8 bases, and 15 bases stayed unmatched. In DNA, the CDR3 is TGTGCCACCGGTACAGGGGCGCAGACAATGGATGAGCAGTTCTTC. Translated, it gives CATGTGAQTMDEQFF.

The chain couples TRBV6-5 to TRBJ1-1; D perhaps matches TRBD1 (5 bases). The CDR3 is 15 residues long. In germline, CDR1 is MNHEY, CDR2 SVGAGI. V was cut by 4 bases and J by 6 bases, with 18 bases left in between. The CDR3 bases are TGTGCCAGCAGTTCCACGACCCGGGGGGTACCTGAAGCTTTCTTT. It translates to CASSSTTRGVPEAFF.

The chain carries TRBV7-2 and TRBJ1-1, with 10 bases lining up with TRBD1. This CDR3 is built from 15 residues. Germline V lookup: CDR1 SGHTA, CDR2 FQGNSA. V lost 5 bases, J lost 2 bases, and 5 bases stayed unmatched. CDR3 loop: CASSLSTGGNTEAFF. For the CDR3, the DNA is TGTGCCAGCAGCCTGTCGACAGGGGGCAACACTGAAGCTTTCTTT.

This rearrangement joins TRBV6-5 to TRBJ2-7; 8 bases are shared with TRBD1. Germline V CDR1 and CDR2: MNHEY, SVGAGI. The CDR3 is 15 residues long. The V gene end was trimmed by 0 bases and the J gene end by 0 bases; junction bases not matched to a gene: 1. The CDR3: CASSYSDRASYEQYF. CDR3 DNA sequence: TGTGCCAGCAGTTACTCGGACAGGGCCTCCTACGAGCAGTACTTC.

Details on this clonotype: At one of its ends the junction is not consistent with the germline gene, which may arise from a read error. The V and J genes are TRBV5-5 and TRBJ2-3; TRBD2 matches 11 bases. The CDR3 sequence is 16 residues long. CDR1 and CDR2 (germline): SGHKS, YYEKEE (reference sequence). In DNA, the CDR3 is TGTGCCAGCAACTTGGGGACTAGCGGAACCACAGATACGCAGTATTTT. Protein product: CASNLGTSGTTDTQYF.

This clonotype was recorded once. V gene TRBV6-5 combines with J gene TRBJ1-6, with 7 bases that match TRBD1. The J segment lost 8 bases and the V segment lost 4 bases, leaving 5 bases of the junction unmatched. The CDR3 has 14 amino acids. Per germline, CDR1 MNHEY and CDR2 SVGAGI. The CDR3 protein is CASSFRGVDSPLHF. Written as DNA, the CDR3 is TGTGCCAGCAGTTTCAGGGGGGTAGATTCACCCCTCCACTTT.

The chain recombines TRBV6-6 with TRBJ2-3; a possible D gene is TRBD1 (6 bases). The CDR3 runs to 17 residues. V was trimmed by 2 bases and J by 4 bases, leaving 19 bases between them. CDR1 and CDR2 (germline): MNHNY, SVGAGI (reference sequence). CDR3 nucleotides: TGTGCCAGCAGTTACCCGGCGGCAGGGGCGTCTGCAGATACGCAGTATTTT. Translation gives CASSYPAAGASADTQYF.

The table lists this clonotype with a count of one. The chain links TRBV6-5 to TRBJ2-1, with no clear D. V lost 0 bases to trimming and J lost 6 bases, with 9 bases between them. The V gene's germline CDR1 is MNHEY and CDR2 SVGAGI. The CDR3 runs 14 residues. This chain's CDR3 is CASSYSQYPNEQFF. The CDR3 nucleotides read TGTGCCAGCAGTTACTCACAGTACCCCAATGAGCAGTTCTTC.